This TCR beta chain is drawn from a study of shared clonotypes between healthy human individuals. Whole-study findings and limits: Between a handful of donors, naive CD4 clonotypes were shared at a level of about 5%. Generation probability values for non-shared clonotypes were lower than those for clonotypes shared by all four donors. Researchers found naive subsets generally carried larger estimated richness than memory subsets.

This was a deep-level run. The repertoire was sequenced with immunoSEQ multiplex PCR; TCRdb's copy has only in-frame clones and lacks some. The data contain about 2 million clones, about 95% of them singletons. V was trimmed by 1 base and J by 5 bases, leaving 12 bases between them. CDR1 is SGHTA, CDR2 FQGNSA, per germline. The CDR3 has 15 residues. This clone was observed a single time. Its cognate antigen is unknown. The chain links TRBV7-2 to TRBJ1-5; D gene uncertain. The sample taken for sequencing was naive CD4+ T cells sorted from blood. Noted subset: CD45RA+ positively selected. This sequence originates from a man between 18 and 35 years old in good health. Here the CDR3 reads CASSLGGYFDQPQHF. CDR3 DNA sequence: TGTGCCAGCAGCTTAGGGGGTTATTTCGATCAGCCCCAGCATTTT.